The rows below give T cell receptor beta chains drawn from one sample of a study of T-cell reconstitution after alpha-beta-depleted transplantation in children. TCRdb passed the PCR reads through MiXCR, listing each CDR3 protein once. The top ten hold 13% to 15% of the sample, which has fewer than 550,000 distinct CDR3 sequences, 9.5% to 12% seen once. The sequences come from PBMCs, mostly from graft donor cells, collected 180 days after TCRalphabeta/CD19-depleted stem cell transplant. Source of these receptors: a female patient aged 2-15 years who had a stem cell transplant for aplastic anemia, so the T cells may come from the graft donor. Each CDR3 is given with its conserved first and last residue. Fields, in order: CDR3 DNA, CDR3 protein, clone size, J gene, V gene, D gene. The D gene is left open where the match is weak. Clone size, where shown, is once, few, many, or a class for clones that have expanded.

CDR3nt: TGTGCCAGCAGTTTAGTGGGGAGATGGTCCTACAATGAGCAGTTCTTC
CDR3aa: CASSLVGRWSYNEQFF
abundance: few
j_gene: TRBJ2-1
v_gene: TRBV28
d_gene: NA

CDR3nt: TGTGCCAGCAGCCATAAAGCAGAGACCCAGTACTTC
CDR3aa: CASSHKAETQYF
abundance: NA
j_gene: TRBJ2-5
v_gene: TRBV14
d_gene: NA

CDR3nt: TGTGCCAGCAGCCTACTAGGGGGAGACTACAATGAGCAGTTCTTC
CDR3aa: CASSLLGGDYNEQFF
abundance: few
j_gene: TRBJ2-1
v_gene: TRBV5-5
d_gene: NA

CDR3nt: TGTGCCAGCAACCTCTGGTCGGGGGCAGGGGTAAACAATGAGCAGTTCTTC
CDR3aa: CASNLWSGAGVNNEQFF
abundance: NA
j_gene: TRBJ2-1
v_gene: TRBV3-1
d_gene: NA

CDR3nt: TGTGCCACCAAAGAGAGGGGTGTCGGCGAGCAGTACTTC
CDR3aa: CATKERGVGEQYF
abundance: many
j_gene: TRBJ2-7
v_gene: TRBV28
d_gene: NA

CDR3nt: TGTGCCAGCAGCCGCGATCAGGGGGCATATGGCTACACCTTC
CDR3aa: CASSRDQGAYGYTF
abundance: NA
j_gene: TRBJ1-2
v_gene: TRBV14
d_gene: TRBD1

CDR3nt: TGTGCCAGCAAAGGTGGGGACGGGGAGCTGTTTTTT
CDR3aa: CASKGGDGELFF
abundance: few
j_gene: TRBJ2-2
v_gene: TRBV27
d_gene: NA

CDR3nt: TGTGCCAGCAGCGTAGGGACTAGCGGGAGTGGAACCTACGAGCAGTACTTC
CDR3aa: CASSVGTSGSGTYEQYF
abundance: NA
j_gene: TRBJ2-7
v_gene: TRBV9
d_gene: TRBD2

CDR3nt: TGTGCCAGCAGCTTGGGTGGGGGGGTCGATGGCTACACCTTC
CDR3aa: CASSLGGGVDGYTF
abundance: few
j_gene: TRBJ1-2
v_gene: TRBV5-6
d_gene: NA

CDR3nt: TGCGCCAGCAGCCCTGTACAGGGGATAGGGTATGGCTACACCTTC
CDR3aa: CASSPVQGIGYGYTF
abundance: many
j_gene: TRBJ1-2
v_gene: TRBV5-1
d_gene: TRBD1

CDR3nt: TGTGCCAGCGGTAGCGGGAGGGTCTACAATGAGCAGTTCTTC
CDR3aa: CASGSGRVYNEQFF
abundance: few
j_gene: TRBJ2-1
v_gene: TRBV25-1
d_gene: TRBD2

CDR3nt: TGCGCCAGCAGCTTGGATCAGGCCTACTATGGCTACACCTTC
CDR3aa: CASSLDQAYYGYTF
abundance: many
j_gene: TRBJ1-2
v_gene: TRBV5-1
d_gene: NA

CDR3nt: TGTGCCAGCAGTGCCCAGGGACGGACTGAAGCTTTCTTT
CDR3aa: CASSAQGRTEAFF
abundance: NA
j_gene: TRBJ1-1
v_gene: TRBV6-1
d_gene: NA

CDR3nt: TGCGCCAGCAGCCGACCGGGACAGGGCGAGAATGAGCAGTTCTTC
CDR3aa: CASSRPGQGENEQFF
abundance: NA
j_gene: TRBJ2-1
v_gene: TRBV4-3
d_gene: TRBD1

CDR3nt: TGTGCCATCAGTGACTCGGGAGGATACTACGAGCAGTACTTC
CDR3aa: CAISDSGGYYEQYF
abundance: few
j_gene: TRBJ2-7
v_gene: TRBV10-3
d_gene: TRBD2

CDR3nt: TGTGCCATCAGTGTCGGACAGGGGGCCGATGGCTACACCTTC
CDR3aa: CAISVGQGADGYTF
abundance: few
j_gene: TRBJ1-2
v_gene: TRBV10-3
d_gene: TRBD1

CDR3nt: TGTGCCATCAGTGACCATACAGGGACCTACGAGCAGTACTTC
CDR3aa: CAISDHTGTYEQYF
abundance: few
j_gene: TRBJ2-7
v_gene: TRBV10-3
d_gene: NA

CDR3nt: TGTGCCAGCAGTTACTCAAGGGGTCTGGCCTACAATGAGCAGTTCTTC
CDR3aa: CASSYSRGLAYNEQFF
abundance: NA
j_gene: TRBJ2-1
v_gene: TRBV6-5
d_gene: NA

CDR3nt: TGTGCCAGCAGTTTAGACACAGGGTTCACTAAGGACACTGAAGCTTTCTTT
CDR3aa: CASSLDTGFTKDTEAFF
abundance: few
j_gene: TRBJ1-1
v_gene: TRBV12-3/TRBV12-4
d_gene: NA

CDR3nt: TGTGCCAGCAGCTTTGGGAGTAAGGAGGGAGACGCAGATACGCAGTATTTT
CDR3aa: CASSFGSKEGDADTQYF
abundance: NA
j_gene: TRBJ2-3
v_gene: TRBV7-9
d_gene: NA

CDR3nt: TGTGCCAGCAGCTTAGCGCAACTCACCTCAGGGGGAAACACCATATATTTT
CDR3aa: CASSLAQLTSGGNTIYF
abundance: NA
j_gene: TRBJ1-3
v_gene: TRBV7-2
d_gene: NA

CDR3nt: TGCAGCGCGGTACTAGCGGGAAATGAGCAGTTCTTC
CDR3aa: CSAVLAGNEQFF
abundance: few
j_gene: TRBJ2-1
v_gene: TRBV20-1
d_gene: TRBD2

CDR3nt: TGTGCCAGCAGCCGTCACAGGGAGAACACTGAAGCTTTCTTT
CDR3aa: CASSRHRENTEAFF
abundance: NA
j_gene: TRBJ1-1
v_gene: TRBV6-2/TRBV6-3
d_gene: NA

CDR3nt: TGCAGTGCTAGCGGGGTATACAATGAGCAGTTCTTC
CDR3aa: CSASGVYNEQFF
abundance: NA
j_gene: TRBJ2-1
v_gene: TRBV20-1
d_gene: NA

CDR3nt: TGTGCCAGCAGCCAAGTAAGGACGCGAGAGACCCAGTACTTC
CDR3aa: CASSQVRTRETQYF
abundance: many
j_gene: TRBJ2-5
v_gene: TRBV4-2
d_gene: NA

CDR3nt: TGTGCCAGCAGTTACGGGCCCCTTTCCGACGAGCAGTACTTC
CDR3aa: CASSYGPLSDEQYF
abundance: NA
j_gene: TRBJ2-7
v_gene: TRBV6-5
d_gene: NA

CDR3nt: TGTGCCAGCAGCACCCACACCGGGGAGCTGTTTTTT
CDR3aa: CASSTHTGELFF
abundance: many
j_gene: TRBJ2-2
v_gene: TRBV7-9
d_gene: NA

CDR3nt: TGTGCCAGCAGTTGGGGGACAGGGGGGGGTGAGCAGTTCTTC
CDR3aa: CASSWGTGGGEQFF
abundance: NA
j_gene: TRBJ2-1
v_gene: TRBV27
d_gene: TRBD1

CDR3nt: TGCAGTGCTCCCCGGGAGGGCCTCTACGGGGAGCTGTTTTTT
CDR3aa: CSAPREGLYGELFF
abundance: many
j_gene: TRBJ2-2
v_gene: TRBV20-1
d_gene: TRBD2

CDR3nt: TGTGCCAGCAGCCCGTGGACTGATGCCGGGGAGCTGTTTTTT
CDR3aa: CASSPWTDAGELFF
abundance: NA
j_gene: TRBJ2-2
v_gene: TRBV7-9
d_gene: NA

CDR3nt: TGTGCCAGCAGTGCCTACAGGGGGGTCTACAATGAGCAGTTCTTC
CDR3aa: CASSAYRGVYNEQFF
abundance: few
j_gene: TRBJ2-1
v_gene: TRBV6-2/TRBV6-3
d_gene: TRBD1

CDR3nt: TGCGCCAGCAGCCAACAACTAGCGGGAGTGTACGAGCAGTACTTC
CDR3aa: CASSQQLAGVYEQYF
abundance: many
j_gene: TRBJ2-7
v_gene: TRBV4-3
d_gene: TRBD2

CDR3nt: TGTGCCAGCAGTTACCTATCACGAGGGCTAGTCACAGATACGCAGTATTTT
CDR3aa: CASSYLSRGLVTDTQYF
abundance: NA
j_gene: TRBJ2-3
v_gene: TRBV6-2/TRBV6-3
d_gene: NA

CDR3nt: TGTGCCAGCAGTTTATCTCTCGTCTCCTACAATGAGCAGTTCTTC
CDR3aa: CASSLSLVSYNEQFF
abundance: few
j_gene: TRBJ2-1
v_gene: TRBV27
d_gene: NA

CDR3nt: TGTGCCAGCAGTCTGGGGGGGCTAGCGGGTCTCTCCTACAATGAGCAGTTCTTC
CDR3aa: CASSLGGLAGLSYNEQFF
abundance: NA
j_gene: TRBJ2-1
v_gene: TRBV2
d_gene: TRBD2

CDR3nt: TGTGCCAGCAGCTCTAGGGGGGTACGCGGGGGCTCCTCCTACAATGAGCAGTTCTTC
CDR3aa: CASSSRGVRGGSSYNEQFF
abundance: NA
j_gene: TRBJ2-1
v_gene: TRBV7-3
d_gene: NA

CDR3nt: TGCGCCAGCAGCTACACTCGATCCGGGGAGCTGTTTTTT
CDR3aa: CASSYTRSGELFF
abundance: few
j_gene: TRBJ2-2
v_gene: TRBV5-1
d_gene: NA

CDR3nt: TGTGCCACCAGCAGGGACAGGAGAACGGTAAAGGGCTCTGGGGCCAACGTCCTGACTTTC
CDR3aa: CATSRDRRTVKGSGANVLTF
abundance: few
j_gene: TRBJ2-6
v_gene: TRBV15
d_gene: TRBD1

CDR3nt: TGTGCCAGCAGTACTTCACCGACAGGGCGTGGGCAGTACTTC
CDR3aa: CASSTSPTGRGQYF
abundance: NA
j_gene: TRBJ2-7
v_gene: TRBV28
d_gene: TRBD1

CDR3nt: TGCAGCGTTACTAGCGGGACCATTGAGCAGTACTTC
CDR3aa: CSVTSGTIEQYF
abundance: NA
j_gene: TRBJ2-7
v_gene: TRBV29-1
d_gene: TRBD2

CDR3nt: TGTGCCAGTAGTCGGCTGGGCAGGGGCCCTAATTCACCCCTCCACTTT
CDR3aa: CASSRLGRGPNSPLHF
abundance: few
j_gene: TRBJ1-6
v_gene: TRBV19
d_gene: NA

CDR3nt: TGTGCCAGCAGCACGCGGACAGGCGACTACAATGAGCAGTTCTTC
CDR3aa: CASSTRTGDYNEQFF
abundance: few
j_gene: TRBJ2-1
v_gene: TRBV11-2
d_gene: TRBD1